This T cell receptor (beta chain) comes out of a study of CXCR3-negative and CXCR3-positive naive CD8 T cells. Study-level points and caveats: Comparison of naive cells showed more hydrophobic TRB CDR3s in CXCR3-positive than in CXCR3-negative naive cells. Expression of CXCR3 was partially reduced after cryopreservation, and fresh PBMCs were used in most assays. Between one naive subset and the other, surface CD5 was comparable, and TCR strength was inferred from TRB CDR3 properties.

Germline CDR1 MGHDK, CDR2 SYGVNS. The CDR3 consists of 15 residues. Comments on this clonotype: Its matching antigen is unknown.

Libraries of TRB cDNA were made by 5' RACE and carried UMIs. TCRdb re-called the 5' RACE reads and catalogs CDR3 proteins one per entry, DNA excluded. Its table lists 130,000 or so distinct CDR3 sequences. CD45RO-CCR7+CD27+CD95- defined naive CD8+ T cells. This chain links TRBV25-1 with TRBJ2-7; TCRdb's D call, TRBD1, is unchecked because there is no DNA. Sequences were obtained from naive CXCR3+ CD8+ T cells from blood. Noted subset: CD45RO-CCR7+CD27+CD95- naive CD8+ T cells expressing CXCR3 (TNR3+). This sequence was found in a human donor in good health. Some clones in this sample may be carry-over from other donors' samples. CDR3 in amino acids: CASSDRGQNIYEQYF.